These T cell receptor beta chains were read from a single sample in a study of blood T cell repertoires in COVID-19. The data were produced by immunoSEQ multiplex PCR, yet TCRdb's version contains in-frame clones alone and is incomplete. The table lists 90,000 to 100,000 clones, 55% to 80% of them singletons. Sequences were obtained from peripheral blood. The receptor source for this set is a woman aged 55 to 70 in a cohort sampled during active or convalescent COVID-19. CDR3s include the opening cysteine and the closing phenylalanine or tryptophan. The D gene is left open where the match is weak. Clone size is shown for a subset of rows, as once, few, many or a class of expanded clone.

cdr3_aa cdr3_nt d_call j_call clone_size v_call
CSVGQDYGYTF TGCAGCGTCGGACAGGACTATGGCTACACCTTC TRBD1 TRBJ1-2 - TRBV29-1
CASSRGLAGTYEQYF TGTGCCAGCAGCCGCGGACTAGCGGGTACCTACGAGCAGTACTTC TRBD2 TRBJ2-7 once TRBV6-6
CASSRGTGAEAFF TGTGCCAGCAGCCGCGGGACAGGGGCTGAAGCTTTCTTT TRBD1 TRBJ1-1 many TRBV3-1/TRBV3-2
CASSLTGGNQPQHF TGCGCCAGCAGCTTGACAGGGGGTAATCAGCCCCAGCATTTT TRBD1 TRBJ1-5 - TRBV5-1
CASSEYVGLTHTDTQYF TGTGCCAGCAGTGAATATGTTGGACTAACCCACACAGATACGCAGTATTTT - TRBJ2-3 - TRBV6-1
CASSLTGTSGGTQYF TGTGCCAGCAGCCTCACAGGGACTAGCGGAGGTACGCAGTATTTT TRBD2 TRBJ2-3 - TRBV9
CASSVVSGEQYF TGTGCCAGCAGTGTCGTATCAGGCGAGCAGTACTTC - TRBJ2-7 - TRBV28
CASSQQAGGTYNEQFF TGTGCCAGCAGCCAACAAGCGGGGGGGACCTACAATGAGCAGTTCTTC TRBD2 TRBJ2-1 - TRBV7-7
CSGSGLAGGHRELFF TGCAGTGGTAGTGGGCTAGCGGGGGGGCACCGGGAGCTGTTTTTT TRBD2 TRBJ2-2 - TRBV20-1
CASSFGTGGTEAFF TGTGCCAGCAGCTTCGGGACAGGCGGCACTGAAGCTTTCTTT TRBD1 TRBJ1-1 - TRBV7-9
CAWSVNQETQYF TGTGCCTGGAGTGTCAACCAAGAGACCCAGTACTTC - TRBJ2-5 - TRBV30
CASNLGTSGHPQYF TGTGCCAGCAACCTAGGGACTAGCGGACATCCCCAGTACTTC TRBD2 TRBJ2-5 few TRBV7-9
CASSLTLGTGYNEQFF TGTGCCAGCAGCTTAACCTTGGGGACAGGGTACAATGAGCAGTTCTTC TRBD1 TRBJ2-1 few TRBV7-9
CASSGLAGGKIQSTDTQYF TGTGCCAGCAGTGGACTAGCGGGGGGGAAGATCCAAAGCACAGATACGCAGTATTTT TRBD2 TRBJ2-3 few TRBV2
CSSRGYNEQFF TGCAGTTCCAGGGGCTACAATGAGCAGTTCTTC - TRBJ2-1 few TRBV20-1
CASNRGTGLNQPQHF TGTGCCAGCAACCGAGGGACAGGGCTGAATCAGCCCCAGCATTTT TRBD1 TRBJ1-5 - TRBV6-5
CASSDPRGAYLGAFF TGTGCCAGCAGTGACCCCAGGGGCGCGTATCTTGGAGCTTTCTTT - TRBJ1-1 once TRBV2
CASRGQPGNTIYF TGTGCCAGCAGGGGACAGCCTGGAAACACCATATATTTT TRBD1 TRBJ1-3 - TRBV5-6
CASSYGTGAREAFF TGTGCCAGCAGTTACGGAACAGGGGCCCGTGAAGCTTTCTTT TRBD1 TRBJ1-1 once TRBV6-2/TRBV6-3
CASSFTGGAGPDTQYF TGTGCCAGCAGTTTCACGGGGGGGGCCGGCCCAGATACGCAGTATTTT TRBD2 TRBJ2-3 - TRBV27
CASSLRGGGLLQETQYF TGCGCCAGCAGCTTACGGGGTGGAGGGTTACTACAAGAGACCCAGTACTTC - TRBJ2-5 - TRBV5-1
CASSGGSGYYGYTF TGTGCCAGCAGCGGGGGGTCCGGCTACTATGGCTACACCTTC - TRBJ1-2 few TRBV5-6
CASSWTGGYSSDRFF TGTGCCAGCAGCTGGACAGGGGGTTACTCTTCCGATCGGTTTTTT TRBD1 TRBJ1-4 - TRBV5-8
CASSRPEGVDEQFF TGTGCCAGCAGCCGGCCCGAAGGGGTGGATGAGCAGTTCTTC - TRBJ2-1 - TRBV6-6
CASSYDRVAFF TGTGCCAGCAGTTACGACAGGGTGGCTTTCTTT TRBD1 TRBJ1-1 - TRBV6-2/TRBV6-3
CASSPGDSNQPQHF TGTGCCAGCAGCCCAGGGGATAGCAATCAGCCCCAGCATTTT - TRBJ1-5 - TRBV9
CASSLDLGQGLPYGYTF TGCGCCAGCAGCTTGGACTTGGGACAGGGACTACCCTATGGCTACACCTTC TRBD1 TRBJ1-2 - TRBV5-1
CASSLTGVNQPQHF TGTGCCAGCAGCTTAACAGGGGTCAATCAGCCCCAGCATTTT TRBD1 TRBJ1-5 - TRBV7-9
CSARDSYEQYF TGCAGTGCTAGGGACAGTTACGAGCAGTACTTC - TRBJ2-7 - TRBV20-1
CASSQELGGVSGYTF TGTGCCAGCAGCCAAGAGTTAGGCGGCGTGAGTGGCTACACCTTC - TRBJ1-2 - TRBV4-2
CASSLYGDRNEQFF TGTGCCAGCAGCTTATATGGGGACAGGAATGAGCAGTTCTTC TRBD1 TRBJ2-1 few TRBV7-8
CSASPSEVRHSYEQYF TGCAGTGCTAGTCCGTCGGAGGTCAGACACTCCTACGAGCAGTACTTC - TRBJ2-7 - TRBV20-1
CSASLDRRYYNSPLHF TGCAGTGCTAGTTTGGACAGGCGCTACTATAATTCACCCCTCCACTTT TRBD1 TRBJ1-6 - TRBV20-1
CASSIRGPGGYTF TGTGCCAGCAGCATCAGGGGGCCGGGTGGCTACACCTTC TRBD1 TRBJ1-2 - TRBV3-1/TRBV3-2
CASSLGQGGSYEQYF TGCGCCAGCAGCCTGGGACAGGGGGGGTCCTACGAGCAGTACTTC TRBD1 TRBJ2-7 - TRBV5-1
CASSDIYEQYF TGTGCCAGCAGTGATATTTACGAGCAGTACTTC - TRBJ2-7 - TRBV25-1
CASSGQGGFFDTEAFF TGCGCCAGCAGCGGACAGGGTGGATTTTTCGACACTGAAGCTTTCTTT TRBD1 TRBJ1-1 - TRBV5-1
CASSRTSGGAYNEQFF TGTGCCAGCAGCCGAACTAGCGGGGGGGCCTACAATGAGCAGTTCTTC TRBD2 TRBJ2-1 - TRBV7-3
CSGHRGLNEQFF TGCAGCGGGCACAGGGGGCTGAATGAGCAGTTCTTC TRBD1 TRBJ2-1 - TRBV29-1
CASSPGGYEKLFF TGTGCCAGTAGTCCCGGAGGATATGAAAAACTGTTTTTT - TRBJ1-4 once TRBV19
CASSPGTGIYEQYF TGTGCCAGCAGCCCCGGGACAGGGATCTACGAGCAGTACTTC TRBD1 TRBJ2-7 once TRBV7-3
CASSKQVGQGGFFGGYTF TGTGCCAGCAGTAAACAAGTCGGACAGGGAGGGTTTTTTGGTGGCTACACCTTC TRBD1 TRBJ1-2 - TRBV7-8